This section outlines one T cell receptor (beta chain) sequence together with its context. Its antigen has not been determined. The CDR3 goes from the cysteine to the phenylalanine over 15 residues. DNA for this receptor is not on file. The germline V gene provides CDR1 SGHTA and CDR2 FQGNSA. Libraries were prepared through 5' RACE. For each TCR library, about 4,000 ng of total RNA was used. For each sample, cDNA was synthesized in eight separate reactions using SMARTScribe reverse transcriptase. During cDNA synthesis, unique molecular identifiers containing a 6-nucleotide sample barcode were introduced by template switching. TCRalpha and TCRbeta cDNA was amplified in two nested PCRs of approximately 17 and 9 cycles, and bead purification was carried out after each PCR. Before amplification, the cDNA was treated with uracil DNA-glycosylase and purified using the QIAquick PCR purification kit. The second PCR added Illumina TruSeq-compatible adapters along with sample-specific barcodes. TapeStation and Qubit were used to check library quality and concentration, and 5 ng of each library went into the pool. The pooled libraries were sequenced with 2 x 100 bp reads and custom sequencing primers on an Illumina HiSeq2500 single-index Rapid Run. Concerning the study's data processing: MiGEC version 1.2.6 was used for UMI-based consensus assembly to correct PCR and sequencing errors. MiXCR version 2.1.1 was used to carry out V(D)J alignment, clonotype assembly and CDR3 extraction. Gene usage, clonotype sharing and MAIT/NKT TCR abundance were normalised by analysing the top 1000, 10 000 and 20 000 clonotypes per sample. After downsampling to 27 000 UMIs, diversity was calculated as the inverse Simpson index using the vegan R package. Paired Mann-Whitney U tests on discordant twin pairs were used, with Benjamini-Hochberg multiple-testing correction. The reads were reprocessed in TCRdb, with one entry per CDR3 protein sequence and no accompanying DNA. These V and J calls derive from TCRdb rather than the authors' analysis. This sample's clone table shows approximately 150,000 distinct CDR3 sequences. 7.4% of the sample is taken by the ten largest.

From each donor, an approximately 2.7 ml peripheral blood sample was collected into PAXgene tubes and kept at -80 degrees C. Total RNA was isolated from whole blood with the PAXgene blood miRNA kit on an automated QIAcube, without T cell sorting. Deep TCRalpha and TCRbeta repertoire profiling with unique molecular barcoding was performed on peripheral blood of monozygotic twin pairs concordant or discordant for inflammatory bowel disease. For every twin pair, smoking habits were documented, and each individual was categorised as a current, former or never smoker. This record belongs to a study of monozygotic twins with inflammatory bowel disease (dated by TCRdb to the late 2010s). About the study as a whole: A total of some 30 monozygotic twin pairs were included in the full study, comprising nine German pairs (four IBD-concordant, five IBD-discordant) and 19 IBD-discordant Danish pairs. Each individual had, on average, about 151 000 unique TCRalpha sequences and 181 000 unique TCRbeta sequences available for analysis. Within discordant pairs, disease-associated traits were sought mainly by comparing IBD patients with their genetically identical healthy co-twins. General conclusions and limits of the study: Differing immunosuppressive treatments among patients may have added background noise and inter-individual variability to the repertoires. IBD patients had lower TCRbeta repertoire diversity, measured by the inverse Simpson index, than their healthy co-twins. No single strong signal or clonotype linked to IBD turned up in the results, so the idea that one exists was not supported. Compared with healthy twins, IBD patients had fewer clonotypes in common with other individuals, a difference most pronounced in patients showing signs of disease activity. Repertoire similarity did not differ between concordant and discordant twins, possibly due to limited statistical power. The analysis was unable to tell different T cell subtypes apart.

The clonotype originates from a human donor with ulcerative colitis or Crohn's disease, or a healthy co-twin of an affected twin (not recorded which). The chain couples TRBV7-2 to TRBJ2-4; TCRdb's D call, TRBD2, is unchecked because there is no DNA. Sample: blood. The CDR3 protein sequence reads: CASSLGLAGGGIQYF. Where the CDR3 stops, the reference TRBV7-2 and TRBJ2-4 genes take over; the full variable domain is GAGVSQSPSNKVTEKGKDVELRCDPISGHTALYWYRQSLGQGLEFLIYFQGNSAPDKSGLPSDRFSAERTGGSVSTLTIQRTQQEDSAVYLCASSLGLAGGGIQYFGAGTRLSVL.